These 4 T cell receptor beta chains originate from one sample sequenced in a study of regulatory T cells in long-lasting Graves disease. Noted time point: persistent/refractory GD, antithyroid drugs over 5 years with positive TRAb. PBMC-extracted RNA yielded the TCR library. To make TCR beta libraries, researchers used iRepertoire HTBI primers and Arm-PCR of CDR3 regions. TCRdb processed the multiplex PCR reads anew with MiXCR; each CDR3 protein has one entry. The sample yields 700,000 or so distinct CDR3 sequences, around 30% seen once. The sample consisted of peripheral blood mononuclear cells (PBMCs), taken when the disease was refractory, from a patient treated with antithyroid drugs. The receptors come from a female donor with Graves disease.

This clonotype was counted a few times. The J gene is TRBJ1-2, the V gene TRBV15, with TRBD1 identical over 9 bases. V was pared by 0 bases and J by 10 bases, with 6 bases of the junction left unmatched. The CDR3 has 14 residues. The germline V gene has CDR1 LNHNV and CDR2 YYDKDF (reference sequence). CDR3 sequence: CATSRDGQGKDYTF. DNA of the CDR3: TGTGCCACCAGCAGAGATGGACAGGGGAAGGACTACACCTTC.

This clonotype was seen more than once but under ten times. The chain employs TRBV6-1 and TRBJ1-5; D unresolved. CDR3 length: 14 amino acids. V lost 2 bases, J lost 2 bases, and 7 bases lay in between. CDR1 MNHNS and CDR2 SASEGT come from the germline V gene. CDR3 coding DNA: TGTGCCAGCAGTGAACAGAAGGGCAATCAGCCCCAGCATTTT. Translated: CASSEQKGNQPQHF.

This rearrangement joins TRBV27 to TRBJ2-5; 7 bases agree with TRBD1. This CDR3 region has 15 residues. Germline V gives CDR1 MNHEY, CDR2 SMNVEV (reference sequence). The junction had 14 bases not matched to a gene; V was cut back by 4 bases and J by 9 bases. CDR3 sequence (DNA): TGTGCCAGCAGTTACGAAGGGGACAGTAAGAGACCCCAGTACTTC. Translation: CASSYEGDSKRPQYF.

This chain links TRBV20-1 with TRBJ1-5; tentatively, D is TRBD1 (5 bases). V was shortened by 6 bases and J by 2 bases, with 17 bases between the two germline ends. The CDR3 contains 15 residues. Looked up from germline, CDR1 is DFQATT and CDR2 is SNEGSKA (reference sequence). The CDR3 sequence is CSAPTLLGRNQPQHF. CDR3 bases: TGCAGTGCCCCAACCCTTTTGGGGCGCAATCAGCCCCAGCATTTT.